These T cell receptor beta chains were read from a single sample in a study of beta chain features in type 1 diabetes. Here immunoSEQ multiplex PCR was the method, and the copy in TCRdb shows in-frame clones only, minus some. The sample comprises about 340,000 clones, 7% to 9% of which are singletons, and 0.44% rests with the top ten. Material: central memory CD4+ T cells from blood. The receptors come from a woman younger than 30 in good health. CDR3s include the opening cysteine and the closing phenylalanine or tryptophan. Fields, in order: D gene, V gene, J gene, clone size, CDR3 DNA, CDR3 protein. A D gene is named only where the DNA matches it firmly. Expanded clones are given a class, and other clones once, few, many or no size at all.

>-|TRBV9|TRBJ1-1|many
TGTGCCAGCAGCTTCAGCGATCGGGGGAGCACTGAAGCTTTCTTT
CASSFSDRGSTEAFF
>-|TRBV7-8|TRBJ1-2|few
TGTGCCAGCAGCTTAGTGGTGACTAACTATGGCTACACCTTC
CASSLVVTNYGYTF
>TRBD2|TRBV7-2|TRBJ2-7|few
TGTGCCAGCAGCTTAAGCCTTTCCAGCGGGAGTCACGAGCAGTACTTC
CASSLSLSSGSHEQYF
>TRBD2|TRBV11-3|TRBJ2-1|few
TGTGCCAGCAGCTTAGAACGGGGGGGCGGTTTCTATGAGCAGTTCTTC
CASSLERGGGFYEQFF
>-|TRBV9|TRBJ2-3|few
TGTGCCAGCAGCGTAGCTATCGTCCAGGGCTGGGGAGATACGCAGTATTTT
CASSVAIVQGWGDTQYF
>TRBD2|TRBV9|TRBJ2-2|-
TGTGCCAGCAGCCCATCCGGGACTAGCGTCACGGGCGGGGAGCTGTTTTTT
CASSPSGTSVTGGELFF
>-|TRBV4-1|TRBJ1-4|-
TGCGCCAGCAGCCAAACAACTAATGAAAAACTGTTTTTT
CASSQTTNEKLFF
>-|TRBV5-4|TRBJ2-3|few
TGTGCCAGCAGCCAAGACTCAGATACGCAGTATTTT
CASSQDSDTQYF
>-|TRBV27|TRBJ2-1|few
TGTGCCAGCAGTTTAGAGGCTTTCGGTAGGGCAACCTACAATGAGCAGTTCTTC
CASSLEAFGRATYNEQFF
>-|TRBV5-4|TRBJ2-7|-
TGTGCCAGCAGCTTGGAGCCCCTTGGGGCCTACGAGCAGTACTTC
CASSLEPLGAYEQYF
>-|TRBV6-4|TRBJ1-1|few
TGTGCCAGCAGTGACTCTAGAGGTTGGGCTTTCTTT
CASSDSRGWAFF
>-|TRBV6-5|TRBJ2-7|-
TGTGCCAGCAGTTATAAGGGAAAATTCTACGAGCAGTACTTC
CASSYKGKFYEQYF
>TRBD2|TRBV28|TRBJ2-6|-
TGTGCCAGCAGTTTAATGGGACTAGCGGGTAGCTCTGGGGCCAACGTCCTGACTTTC
CASSLMGLAGSSGANVLTF
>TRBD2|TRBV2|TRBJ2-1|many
TGTGCCAGCAGTGAAGGGGCTAGCGGTTACAATGAGCAGTTCTTC
CASSEGASGYNEQFF
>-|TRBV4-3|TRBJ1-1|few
TGCGCCAGCAGCCAAGATAGCGGTCTGCTGGCTTTCTTT
CASSQDSGLLAFF
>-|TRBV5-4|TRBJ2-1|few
TGTGCCAGCAGCCGGAGTTTGAGCTCCTACAATGAGCAGTTCTTC
CASSRSLSSYNEQFF
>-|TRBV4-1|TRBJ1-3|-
TGCGCCAGCAGCGGAAACCAGGGAGCAGGAAACACCATATATTTT
CASSGNQGAGNTIYF
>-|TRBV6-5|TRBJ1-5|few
TGTGCCAGCAGTTTTTCAGGGACTAGCAATCAGCCCCAGCATTTT
CASSFSGTSNQPQHF
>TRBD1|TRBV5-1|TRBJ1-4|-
TGCGCCAGCAGCTTGGGTGGGACAGCCGAAAAACTGTTTTTT
CASSLGGTAEKLFF
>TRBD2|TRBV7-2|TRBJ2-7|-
TGTGCCAGCAGCTCCCAGCGGGAGCTGGGCGAGCAGTACTTC
CASSSQRELGEQYF
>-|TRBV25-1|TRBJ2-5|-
TGTGCCAGCAGTCGGTTTAGCGGGACAGGGAGGGTAGAGACCCAGTACTTC
CASSRFSGTGRVETQYF
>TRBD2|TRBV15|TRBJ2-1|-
TGTGCCACCAGGCAAGCGGGAGGCTTCGATGAGCAGTTCTTC
CATRQAGGFDEQFF
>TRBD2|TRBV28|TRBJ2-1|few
TGTGCCAGCAGTTTCGGGGGGAGCTCCTACAATGAGCAGTTCTTC
CASSFGGSSYNEQFF
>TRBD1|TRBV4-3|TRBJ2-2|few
TGCGCCAGCAGCCAAGACCCGGGACAGTACACCGGGGAGCTGTTTTTT
CASSQDPGQYTGELFF
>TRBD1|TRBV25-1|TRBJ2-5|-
TGTGCCAGCAGGGGTCCGGGACAGGGAAGGCCCCAGTACTTC
CASRGPGQGRPQYF
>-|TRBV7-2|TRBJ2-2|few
TGTGCCAGCAGCTCCCGGACGGACCACACCGGGGAGCTGTTTTTT
CASSSRTDHTGELFF
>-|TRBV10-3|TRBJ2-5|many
TGTGCCATCAGTGCTACAGGGTGGACGCCCCAGCTCGTAGGGACCCAGTACTTC
CAISATGWTPQLVGTQYF
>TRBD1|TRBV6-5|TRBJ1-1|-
TGTGCCAGCAGTGCGGACAGGGAGCGTGAAGCTTTCTTT
CASSADREREAFF
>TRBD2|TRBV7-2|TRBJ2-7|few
TGTGCCAGCAGCTCCCTAGCGGGAGGGACAGCTTACGAGCAGTACTTC
CASSSLAGGTAYEQYF
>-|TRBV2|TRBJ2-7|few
TGTGCCAGCAGTTACTCTTCGGGAAGGTCTCGCGAGCAGTACTTC
CASSYSSGRSREQYF
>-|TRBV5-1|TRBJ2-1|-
TGCGCCAGCAGCCCCGGCGGCGCAGGCGTGAATGAGCAGTTCTTC
CASSPGGAGVNEQFF
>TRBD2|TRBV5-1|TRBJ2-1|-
TGCGCCAGCAGCTTCGACGGGACTAGCGGGAACAATGAGCAGTTCTTC
CASSFDGTSGNNEQFF
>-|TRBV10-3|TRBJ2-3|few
TGTGCCATCAGTGAGTCGTTTACGGACGCGGGGCGTACGCAGTATTTT
CAISESFTDAGRTQYF
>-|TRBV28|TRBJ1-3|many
TGTGCCAGCAGTTTTGGGACGGCAAACACCATATATTTT
CASSFGTANTIYF
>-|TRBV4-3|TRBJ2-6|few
TGCGCCAGCAGCCAAGATGTTTTAGGGGCTGGGGCCAACGTCCTGACTTTC
CASSQDVLGAGANVLTF
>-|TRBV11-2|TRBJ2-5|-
TGTGCCAGCAGACCTGTGACGGGAGCGGAGGAGACCCAGTACTTC
CASRPVTGAEETQYF
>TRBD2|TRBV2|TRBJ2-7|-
TGTGCCAGCAGCCGTAAGACTAGCGGGAGGCGGGAGCAGTACTTC
CASSRKTSGRREQYF